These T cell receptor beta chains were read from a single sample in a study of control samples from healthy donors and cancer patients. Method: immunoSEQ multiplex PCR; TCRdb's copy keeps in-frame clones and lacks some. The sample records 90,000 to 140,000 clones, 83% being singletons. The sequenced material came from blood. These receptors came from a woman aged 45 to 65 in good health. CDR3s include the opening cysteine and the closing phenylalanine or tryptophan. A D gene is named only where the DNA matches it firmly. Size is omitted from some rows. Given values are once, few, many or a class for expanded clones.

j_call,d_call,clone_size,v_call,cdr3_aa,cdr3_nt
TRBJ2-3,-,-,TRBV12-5,CASGLVVQGGTDTQYF,TGTGCTAGTGGTTTGGTAGTACAGGGAGGGACAGATACGCAGTATTTT
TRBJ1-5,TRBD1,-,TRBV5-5,CASSQLGQGSQPQHF,TGTGCCAGCAGCCAGTTAGGACAGGGCAGTCAGCCCCAGCATTTT
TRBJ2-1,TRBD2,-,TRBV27,CASSRRTSGGYNEQFF,TGTGCCAGCAGTCGCCGGACTAGCGGGGGTTACAATGAGCAGTTCTTC
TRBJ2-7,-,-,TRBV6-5,CASSVRGGSYEQYF,TGTGCCAGCAGCGTTAGAGGGGGCTCCTACGAGCAGTACTTC
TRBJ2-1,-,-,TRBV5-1,CASTLIGQGYEQFF,TGCGCCAGCACCCTTATAGGTCAGGGCTATGAGCAGTTCTTC
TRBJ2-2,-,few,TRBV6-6,CASSAWDQLPGELFF,TGTGCCAGCAGTGCATGGGACCAATTGCCCGGGGAGCTGTTTTTT
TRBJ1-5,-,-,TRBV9,CASSVQGEGQPQHF,TGTGCCAGCAGCGTTCAGGGTGAAGGTCAGCCCCAGCATTTT
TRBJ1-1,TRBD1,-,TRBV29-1,CSALTGQGAEAFF,TGCAGCGCCCTAACCGGACAGGGGGCTGAAGCTTTCTTT
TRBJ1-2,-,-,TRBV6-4,CASSGGGYGYTF,TGTGCCAGCAGTGGGGGGGGATATGGCTACACCTTC
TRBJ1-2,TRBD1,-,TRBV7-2,CASSLAGTGKGYTF,TGTGCCAGCAGCTTAGCGGGGACAGGGAAAGGCTACACCTTC
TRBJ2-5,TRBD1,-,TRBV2,CASIKGTAQETQYF,TGTGCCAGCATAAAGGGGACAGCCCAAGAGACCCAGTACTTC
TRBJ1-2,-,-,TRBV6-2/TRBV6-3,CASSYAAGANYGYTF,TGTGCCAGCAGTTACGCGGCAGGGGCTAACTATGGCTACACCTTC
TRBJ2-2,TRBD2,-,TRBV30,CAWSGSHSGRNTGELFF,TGTGCCTGGAGTGGATCGCACAGCGGGAGAAACACCGGGGAGCTGTTTTTT
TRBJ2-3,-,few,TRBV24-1,CATSDLGGQGQTDTQYF,TGTGCCACCAGTGATTTGGGGGGGCAGGGTCAGACAGATACGCAGTATTTT
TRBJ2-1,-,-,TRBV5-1,CASSQIEHAAREQFF,TGCGCCAGCAGCCAGATCGAGCACGCAGCGCGTGAGCAGTTCTTC
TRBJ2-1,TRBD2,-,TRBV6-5,CASSSGLAGTYNEQFF,TGTGCCAGCAGTTCGGGACTAGCGGGGACCTACAATGAGCAGTTCTTC
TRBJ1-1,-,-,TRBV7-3,CASSLRAGEAFF,TGTGCCAGCAGCTTAAGGGCAGGGGAAGCTTTCTTT
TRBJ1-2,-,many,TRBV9,CASSVSFGGYTF,TGTGCCAGCAGCGTTTCGTTTGGAGGCTACACCTTC
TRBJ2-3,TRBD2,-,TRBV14,CASSQEYGGLAGVDTQYF,TGTGCCAGCAGCCAAGAATACGGTGGACTAGCGGGAGTAGATACGCAGTATTTT
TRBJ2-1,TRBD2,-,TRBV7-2,CASSPLRTSPRQFF,TGTGCCAGCAGCCCACTCCGGACTAGTCCGCGGCAGTTCTTC
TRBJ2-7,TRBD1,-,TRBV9,CASSVGTGPYEQYF,TGTGCCAGCAGCGTAGGGACAGGGCCATACGAGCAGTACTTC
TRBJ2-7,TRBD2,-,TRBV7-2,CASSLAPPGTSAYEQYF,TGTGCCAGCAGCTTAGCACCGCCCGGGACTAGCGCCTACGAGCAGTACTTC
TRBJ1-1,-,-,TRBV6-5,CASSYEGSNTEAFF,TGTGCCAGCAGTTACGAGGGCTCGAACACTGAAGCTTTCTTT
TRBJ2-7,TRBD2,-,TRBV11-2,CASSYLDGGREQYF,TGTGCCAGCAGCTACCTCGACGGGGGGAGGGAGCAGTACTTC
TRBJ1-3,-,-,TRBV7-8,CASSLALGNTIYF,TGTGCCAGCAGCTTAGCATTAGGAAACACCATATATTTT
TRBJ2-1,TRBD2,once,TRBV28,CASPSPRLAGDNEQFF,TGTGCCAGCCCATCGCCGAGACTAGCGGGGGACAATGAGCAGTTCTTC
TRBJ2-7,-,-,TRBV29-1,CSVTASSYEQYF,TGCAGCGTTACAGCGAGCTCCTACGAGCAGTACTTC
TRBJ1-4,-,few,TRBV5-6,CASSLAGTPAANEKLFF,TGTGCCAGCAGCTTGGCCGGGACACCGGCAGCTAATGAAAAACTGTTTTTT
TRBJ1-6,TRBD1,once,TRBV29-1,CSVGDRNNSPLHF,TGCAGCGTTGGGGACAGAAATAATTCACCCCTCCACTTT
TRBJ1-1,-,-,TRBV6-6,CASRRENTEAFF,TGTGCCAGCAGACGAGAGAACACTGAAGCTTTCTTT
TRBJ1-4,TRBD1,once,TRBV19,CASTPSAGQDGKLFF,TGTGCCAGTACCCCCTCTGCGGGACAGGACGGAAAACTGTTTTTT
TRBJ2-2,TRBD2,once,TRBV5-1,CASSLTSGVDTGELFF,TGCGCCAGCAGCCTAACTAGCGGGGTGGACACCGGGGAGCTGTTTTTT
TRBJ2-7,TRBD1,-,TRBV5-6,CASSAGTGATYEQYF,TGTGCCAGCAGCGCCGGGACAGGGGCTACCTACGAGCAGTACTTC